These 4 T cell receptor beta chains were sequenced from one sample in a study of high-grade serous ovarian cancer treatment subgroups listed by TCRdb under 2021. Receptor libraries were prepared by the immunoSEQ multiplex PCR assay. The table was pulled from immuneACCESS by TCRdb, which kept in-frame rearrangements only. Such tables lose some clones; where checked, under half of the loss comes from unresolved V genes, and the rest has no known cause. Present in this sample are about 15,000 clones, 80% to 90% of which were seen just once. Around 6.8% of the sample is taken by the ten largest. Tumor samples were collected prior to definitive surgery or chemotherapy. The sequencing sample was made of tumor tissue. Receptors were obtained from a human donor with high-grade serous ovarian cancer.

The V and J genes are TRBV5-4 and TRBJ2-7, with a tentative D call TRBD1 (5 bases). CDR3 length: 14 amino acids. In germline, CDR1 is SGHNT, CDR2 YYREEE (reference sequence). Deletions cut 1 base from V and 2 bases from J, with 10 bases between. CDR3 sequence reads: CASSLLDRPYEQYF. The CDR3 DNA is TGTGCCAGCAGCTTGCTAGACAGACCCTACGAGCAGTACTTC.

The chain is built from TRBV19 and TRBJ1-1; D not resolved. From germline, CDR1 is LNHDA and CDR2 SQIVND (reference sequence). This CDR3 is 13 amino acids long. The V and J ends lost 5 bases and 0 bases respectively, with 7 bases between them. The chain's CDR3 is CASSPIMNTEAFF. CDR3 in DNA: TGTGCCAGTAGTCCGATAATGAACACTGAAGCTTTCTTT.

The chain is built from TRBV29-1 and TRBJ2-3; TRBD2 aligns across 9 bases. The V segment lost 6 bases and the J segment 7 bases; nucleotides outside the gene matches: 14. The CDR3 is made up of 15 amino acids. Germline V CDR1 and CDR2: SQVTM, ANQGSEA. CDR3 nucleotide sequence: TGCAGCGTCCGGCGACTAGCGGTGGAGGTAAATACGCAGTATTTT. Residues: CSVRRLAVEVNTQYF.

The V call is TRBV6-5, the J call TRBJ2-1; TRBD2 is a possible D gene (7 bases). This CDR3 is built from 13 residues. Trimming removed 7 bases at V and 7 bases at J, with 14 bases between. CDR1 is MNHEY, CDR2 SVGAGI, per germline. The CDR3 loop is CASMEGGRNEQFF. The CDR3, as DNA: TGTGCCAGCATGGAGGGGGGGCGTAATGAGCAGTTCTTC.